This T cell receptor beta chain was obtained from a study of cytomegalovirus exposure and HLA in healthy donors. This clone was seen more than once but under ten times. Use of 60 Vbeta and 13 Jbeta primers characterized the PCR. The protocol was immunoSEQ multiplex PCR, while the TCRdb copy is restricted to in-frame clones and leaves out a portion. Of some 110,000 clones in the sample, roughly 73% were seen once. The V gene's germline CDR1 is SGHKS and CDR2 YYEKEE (reference sequence). V lost 4 bases, J lost 0 bases, and 5 bases stayed unmatched. CDR3 length: 15 amino acids. This chain joins TRBV5-5 and TRBJ1-1, with 8 bases aligning to TRBD1. The sequence derives from a man aged 35-49 years in good health and CMV-seronegative. Sequencing used PBMCs. CDR3 DNA sequence: TGTGCCAGCAGCCGAGGACAGGGTCTGAACACTGAAGCTTTCTTT. Encoded protein: CASSRGQGLNTEAFF.